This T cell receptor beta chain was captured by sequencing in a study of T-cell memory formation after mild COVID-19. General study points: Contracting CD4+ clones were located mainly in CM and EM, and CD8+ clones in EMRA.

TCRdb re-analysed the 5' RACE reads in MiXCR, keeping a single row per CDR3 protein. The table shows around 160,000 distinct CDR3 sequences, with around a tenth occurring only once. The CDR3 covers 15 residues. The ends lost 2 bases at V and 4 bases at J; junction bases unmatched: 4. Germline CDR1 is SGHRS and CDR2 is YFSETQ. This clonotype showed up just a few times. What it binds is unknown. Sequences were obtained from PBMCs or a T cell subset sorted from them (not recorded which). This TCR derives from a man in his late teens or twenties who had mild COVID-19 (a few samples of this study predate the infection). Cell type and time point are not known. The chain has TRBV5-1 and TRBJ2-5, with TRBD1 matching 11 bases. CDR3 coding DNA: TGCGCCAGCAGCTTCCGGGACAGGGGGTCAGAGACCCAGTACTTC. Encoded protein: CASSFRDRGSETQYF.